This passage covers 13 T cell receptor beta chains from one sample sequenced in a study of Graves' ophthalmopathy and Graves' hyperthyroidism. The authors amplified TCR beta CDR3 regions from RNA transcripts. First-round RT-PCR relied on HTBI primers, and a second-round multiplex PCR came next. Using its own MiXCR run on the multiplex PCR reads, TCRdb lists one record per CDR3 protein. The table lists 620,000 or so distinct CDR3 sequences, roughly 20% of them singletons, with around 6.5% in the top ten. The sample comprised peripheral blood. These receptors were taken from a young woman with stable Graves' hyperthyroidism. Some clones in this sample may be carry-over from other donors' samples.

In its sample, this clonotype was seen many times. The genes are TRBV30 and TRBJ2-2; 13 bases are a match to TRBD2. With 0 bases clipped from V and 1 base from J, the junction kept 8 bases outside the gene matches. CDR3 length equals 19 residues. CDR1 is GTSNPN, CDR2 SVGIG, per germline (reference sequence). The CDR3 coding sequence is TGTGCCTGGAGTGTAGCCCGGACTAGCGGGAGCGGGAACACCGGGGAGCTGTTTTTT. Protein sequence: CAWSVARTSGSGNTGELFF.

This clonotype appeared a few times. The CDR3: CASSSPEIPYEQYF. As DNA, the CDR3 is TGTGCCAGCAGCTCTCCGGAGATCCCCTACGAGCAGTACTTC. The chain recombines TRBV7-9 with TRBJ2-7; D is unclear. With 4 bases removed from V and 2 bases from J, the gap between germline ends came to 12 bases. The CDR3 loop spans 14 amino acids. CDR1 and CDR2 (germline): SEHNR, FQNEAQ (reference sequence).

This clonotype was found a few times. The J gene is TRBJ2-5, the V gene TRBV6-1; TRBD2 matches at 8 bases. CDR3 length: 15 residues. Germline values: CDR1 MNHNS, CDR2 SASEGT. The trim removed 4 bases at V and 7 bases at J, leaving 11 bases unmatched. The CDR3: CASSVTGGVIATQYF. The CDR3 nucleotides are TGTGCCAGCAGTGTTACCGGGGGGGTCATTGCGACCCAGTACTTC.

For this clonotype: This could be a read error, since a much larger clone is one nucleotide away. V usage is TRBV6-5 and J usage is TRBJ1-2; D uncertain. Trimming removed 2 bases from V and 4 bases from J, with 11 bases in between. The CDR3 is made up of 14 amino acids. Germline V gives CDR1 MNHEY, CDR2 SVGAGI. The CDR3 is CASSYERRAYGYTF. DNA for the CDR3: TGTGCCAGCAGTTACGAAAGGCGGGCCTATGGCTACACCTTC.

This clonotype has ten or more counts. The rearrangement uses TRBV9 and TRBJ2-2; 10 nucleotides line up with TRBD1. The germline V gene has CDR1 SGDLS and CDR2 YYNGEE. With 2 bases clipped from V and 7 bases from J, the junction kept 5 bases outside the gene matches. CDR3 length: 15 residues. The CDR3 sequence: CASSVTGGANGELFF. CDR3 bases: TGTGCCAGCAGCGTGACAGGGGGCGCGAACGGGGAGCTGTTTTTT.

A few counts support this clonotype. This rearrangement joins TRBV20-1 to TRBJ2-2; 12 bases agree with TRBD2. In germline, CDR1 is DFQATT, CDR2 SNEGSKA (reference sequence). This CDR3 is 17 amino acids long. J was trimmed by 4 bases and V by 2 bases; bases with no gene match: 8. In nucleotides, the CDR3 is TGCAGTGCTAGACCTCTAGCGGGGGGGCGGGTCACCGGGGAGCTGTTTTTT. Amino acid sequence: CSARPLAGGRVTGELFF.

This clonotype came up a few times. This chain connects TRBV20-1 to TRBJ2-5; 10 bases line up with TRBD2. Unmatched junction bases numbered 9, after V lost 0 bases and J lost 5 bases. Germline V gene sequence: CDR1 DFQATT, CDR2 SNEGSKA (reference sequence). The CDR3 is made up of 16 amino acids. In DNA, the CDR3 is TGCAGTGCTAGAGATCCCGCTAGCGGGGGTTTCGAGACCCAGTACTTC. This sequence encodes CSARDPASGGFETQYF.

This clonotype has at least ten counts. V gene TRBV12-3 or TRBV12-4 combines with J gene TRBJ2-7, with D possibly TRBD1 on 5 matching bases. Trimming shortened V by 0 bases and J by 11 bases, and 17 bases separated the two germline ends. The CDR3 runs to 14 residues. CDR3 sequence (DNA): TGTGCCAGCAGTTTAGCAGGGGCCGGTAGGGGAAAGTACTTC. Translated, it gives CASSLAGAGRGKYF.

This clonotype was seen ten or more times. The gene calls are TRBV12-3 or TRBV12-4 and TRBJ1-2; perhaps TRBD1 as D (5 bases). The V end was cut by 7 bases, the J end by 5 bases, with 17 bases between. The CDR3 is 14 residues long. The CDR3 bases are TGTGCCAGCACCGTCGACAGTCTCCCTTATGGCTACACCTTC. It encodes CASTVDSLPYGYTF.

Only a few counts were recorded for this clonotype. This chain joins TRBV4-3 and TRBJ1-6; tentative D call: TRBD1 (6 bases). The CDR3 loop spans 15 amino acids. Germline V gene lookup returns CDR1 LGHNA and CDR2 YSLEER. V lost 4 bases and J lost 8, with 15 bases in between. CDR3: CASSRQRGEYSPLHF. Here the CDR3 DNA reads TGCGCCAGCAGCCGTCAGAGGGGGGAGTATTCACCCCTCCACTTT.

In this sample, this clonotype turned up a few times. The V gene is TRBV6-1, the J gene TRBJ1-1; tentative D call: TRBD1 (5 bases). The CDR3 spans 13 residues. Germline assignment: CDR1 MNHNS and CDR2 SASEGT. V was trimmed by 7 bases and J by 4 bases, leaving 13 bases between them. CDR3 amino acids: CASMEGDGTEAFF. CDR3 DNA sequence: TGTGCCAGCATGGAAGGGGACGGCACTGAAGCTTTCTTT.

This clonotype came up many times. The chain employs TRBV28 and TRBJ2-5; 13 bases are a match to TRBD2. V gave up 6 bases and J gave up 5 bases; unmatched junction bases: 9. The CDR3 extends over 16 amino acids. In germline, CDR1 is MDHEN, CDR2 SYDVKM. The CDR3 DNA follows: TGTGCCAGCAGCCGCCAGGGACTAGCGGGATCCGAGACCCAGTACTTC. It specifies CASSRQGLAGSETQYF. The full variable domain, completed using reference TRBV28 and TRBJ2-5, is DVKVTQSSRYLVKRTGEKVFLECVQDMDHENMFWYRQDPGLGLRLIYFSYDVKMKEKGDIPEGYSVSREKKERFSLILESASTNQTSMYLCASSRQGLAGSETQYFGPGTRLLVL.

The chain employs TRBV12-3 or TRBV12-4 and TRBJ2-7; D might be TRBD1 (6 bases). There are 13 residues in the CDR3. V lost 2 bases and J lost 5, with 10 bases in between. CDR3 nucleotide sequence: TGTGCCAGCAGTTTATGGGACATCCACGAGCAGTACTTC. Its translation is CASSLWDIHEQYF.